The present TCR beta chain was sequenced within a study of shared clonotypes between healthy human individuals. Deep was the level used in running the assay. Genomic DNA belonging to each subset was distributed in equal measure over several immunoSEQ plates. The table came from immunoSEQ multiplex PCR; TCRdb's copy has only in-frame clones and leaves some out. The sample consists of roughly 2.4 million clones, approximately 96% of them appearing once. The CDR3 is 14 residues long. The V and J ends lost 3 bases and 1 base respectively, with 9 bases between them. Germline V gene lookup returns CDR1 LNHDA and CDR2 SQIVND (reference sequence). Details on this clone: This same CDR3 is encoded by further DNA sequences in the sample.

The clonotype was recovered from a man in his late teens or twenties in good health. The sequenced sample was naive CD4+ T cells sorted from blood. Subset noted: CD45RA+ positively selected. This chain connects TRBV19 to TRBJ2-5; D is unclear. The CDR3 coding sequence is TGTGCCAGTAGTATCTCAGGCTTCCAAGAGACCCAGTACTTC. Protein sequence: CASSISGFQETQYF.